The 4 T cell receptor beta chains below all came from one sample that was sequenced in a study of T-cell reconstitution after alpha-beta-depleted transplantation in children. Researchers prepared the TCRbeta library using unique molecular identifiers, the study reports. In TCRdb, the PCR reads were re-called with MiXCR into one record per CDR3 protein. Among hundreds of thousands of distinct CDR3 sequences listed, about 17% were seen once. The starting material was PBMCs, mostly from graft donor cells, obtained 360 days after TCRalphabeta/CD19-depleted stem cell transplant. Receptors originate from a male patient between 2 and 10 years old who had a stem cell transplant for acute lymphoblastic leukemia, so the T cells may come from the graft donor.

The J gene is TRBJ2-1, the V gene TRBV15, with D perhaps matching TRBD2 (5 bases). The CDR3 spans 13 residues. Germline V gives CDR1 LNHNV, CDR2 YYDKDF (reference sequence). V lost 8 bases and J 0 bases, leaving 8 bases between the germline ends. The DNA for the CDR3 is TGTGCCACCGGAGGTGGCTCCTACAATGAGCAGTTCTTC. The encoded protein is CATGGGSYNEQFF.

The chain uses TRBV28 and TRBJ2-3, with D hard to call. V was trimmed by 7 bases and J by 0 bases, leaving 8 bases between them. This CDR3 has 13 residues. CDR1 is MDHEN, CDR2 SYDVKM, per germline. The CDR3 protein is CASTLPSTDTQYF. CDR3 nucleotide sequence: TGTGCCAGCACCCTACCTAGCACAGATACGCAGTATTTT.

The sample holds a few counts of this clonotype. V gene TRBV11-2 combines with J gene TRBJ1-2; D unclear. Looked up from germline, CDR1 is SGHAT and CDR2 is FQNNGV. V dropped 8 bases and J dropped 4 bases, with 17 bases sitting between them. The CDR3 sequence is 14 residues long. The CDR3 reads CASAMGSGPYGYTF. The CDR3 nucleotides read TGTGCCAGCGCCATGGGGTCAGGCCCCTATGGCTACACCTTC.

This clonotype was seen repeatedly, ten times or more. Written as DNA, the CDR3 is TGCAGCGTTGACGCAGTAACTGAGACCCAGTACTTC. The encoded protein is CSVDAVTETQYF. The chain recombines TRBV29-1 with TRBJ2-5; D remains ambiguous. The CDR3 totals 12 residues. Trimming cost V 3 bases and J 5 bases, with 10 bases left between them. Germline-derived CDR1 and CDR2 are SQVTM and ANQGSEA.